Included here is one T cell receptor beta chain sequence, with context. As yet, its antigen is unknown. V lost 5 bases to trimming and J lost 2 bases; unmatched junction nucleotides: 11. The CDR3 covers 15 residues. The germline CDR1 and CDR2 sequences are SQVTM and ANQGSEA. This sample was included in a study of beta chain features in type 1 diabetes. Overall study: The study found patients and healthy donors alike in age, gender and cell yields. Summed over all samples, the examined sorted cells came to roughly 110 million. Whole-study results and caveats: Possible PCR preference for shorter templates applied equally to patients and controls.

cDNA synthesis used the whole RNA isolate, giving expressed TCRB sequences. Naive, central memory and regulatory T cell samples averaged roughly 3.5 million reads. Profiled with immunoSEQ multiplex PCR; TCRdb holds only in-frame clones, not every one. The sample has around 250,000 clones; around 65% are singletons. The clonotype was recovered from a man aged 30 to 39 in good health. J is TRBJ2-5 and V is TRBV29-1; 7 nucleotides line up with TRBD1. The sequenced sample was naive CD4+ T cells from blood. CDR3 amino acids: CSVLPEQGRQETQYF. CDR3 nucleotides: TGCAGCGTTTTACCAGAACAGGGGCGTCAAGAGACCCAGTACTTC.